A single sample is the source of the 22 T cell receptor beta chains below, sequenced in a study of blood T cell repertoires in COVID-19 (dated by TCRdb to 2020 to 2021). The method behind the library was the immunoSEQ multiplex PCR assay. TCRdb limited this immuneACCESS table to in-frame rearrangements with V and J called. A share of clones is missing; checked studies link under half to unresolved V genes, and the rest is unexplained. This sample holds more than 200,000 clones; around four fifths were observed only once. The ten biggest clones cover less than 5% of the sample. Sequencing input: peripheral blood. The receptors stem from a man in his 60s with acute or convalescent COVID-19.

The rearrangement joins TRBV10-3 to TRBJ1-1; TRBD1 aligns across 10 bases. Germline CDR1 and CDR2: ENHRY and SYGVKD. V lost 6 bases to trimming and J lost 11 bases; unmatched junction nucleotides: 6. This CDR3 has 12 amino acids. The CDR3 nucleotides read TGTGCCATCAGGAGGGACAGGGGATCGGCTTTCTTT. This translates into CAIRRDRGSAFF.

The chain recombines TRBV3-1 (or the pseudogene TRBV3-2) with TRBJ2-5; TRBD2 aligns across 7 bases. There are 16 residues in the CDR3. Trimming at V came to 5 bases and at J to 1 base, leaving 10 bases not matched to a gene. Germline CDR1 and CDR2: LGHDT and YNNKEL (reference sequence). The DNA for the CDR3 is TGTGCCAGCAGCTCCCTTCGGACTAGGGGCCAAGAGACCCAGTACTTC. Translating gives CASSSLRTRGQETQYF.

The chain links TRBV7-3 to TRBJ2-1; TRBD2 agrees at 11 bases. Germline V CDR1 and CDR2: SGHTA, FQGTGA. The CDR3 loop spans 17 amino acids. The J segment lost 7 bases and the V segment lost 1 base, leaving 9 bases of the junction unmatched. CDR3 nucleotide sequence: TGTGCCAGCAGCTTAAACCCGCGACTAGCGGGACTTAATGAGCAGTTCTTC. Its translation is CASSLNPRLAGLNEQFF.

The chain employs TRBV6-5 and TRBJ1-2, with 9 bases identical to TRBD1. Germline CDR1 reads MNHEY; CDR2 reads SVGAGI. The CDR3 length is 14 residues. Germline trimming cut 5 bases from V and 3 bases from J; bases unmatched to any gene: 4. This CDR3 reads CASSQGQGYYGYTF. The CDR3 nucleotides are TGTGCCAGCAGTCAGGGACAGGGCTACTATGGCTACACCTTC.

This chain's CDR3 is CASSLSDRGVYGYTF. CDR3 bases: TGTGCCAGCAGCCTTTCGGACAGGGGAGTCTACGGCTACACCTTC. The rearrangement uses TRBV6-5 and TRBJ1-2; 9 bases match TRBD1. Germline V gene lookup returns CDR1 MNHEY and CDR2 SVGAGI. This CDR3 has 15 residues. V trimming: 6 bases; J trimming: 8 bases; junction bases outside the gene matches: 13.

This chain connects TRBV2 to TRBJ2-3; TRBD2 aligns across 10 bases. This CDR3 has 15 residues. Germline values: CDR1 SNHLY, CDR2 FYNNEI. J gave up 13 bases and V 4 bases, and 14 bases lay outside the gene matches. The CDR3 region has the DNA TGTGCCAGCAGTGGACTAGCGGGTTCAGGGGTCTTTAAGTATTTT. It codes for CASSGLAGSGVFKYF. The whole variable domain, filled in from reference TRBV2 and TRBJ2-3, reads EPEVTQTPSHQVTQMGQEVILRCVPISNHLYFYWYRQILGQKVEFLVSFYNNEISEKSEIFDDQFSVERPDGSNFTLKIRSTKLEDSAMYFCASSGLAGSGVFKYFGPGTRLTVL.

The rearrangement joins TRBV10-3 to TRBJ2-1, with 9 bases that match TRBD1. This CDR3 contains 14 residues. CDR1 and CDR2 from the germline V gene are ENHRY and SYGVKD. V shed 6 bases and J 4 bases; nucleotides not matched to a gene: 4. The CDR3 protein is CAIRRGQGYNEQFF. CDR3 nucleotide sequence: TGTGCCATCAGGCGGGGACAGGGTTACAATGAGCAGTTCTTC.

About this clone itself: A junction end diverges from the germline sequence, so it may reflect a read error. V is TRBV7-7 and J is TRBJ1-1; D possibly corresponds to TRBD1 (6 bases). This CDR3 is 18 amino acids long. Germline V lookup: CDR1 SSHAT, CDR2 FNYEAQ (reference sequence). For the CDR3, the DNA is TGTGCTAGCAGCTATAACAGGGCCGAGGTGAGTCACAACACTGAAGCTTTCTTT. Encoded protein: CASSYNRAEVSHNTEAFF.

The CDR3 sequence is CASSLQGSGTEAFF. The CDR3 DNA follows: TGTGCCAGCAGCTTACAGGGGTCCGGCACTGAAGCTTTCTTT. This chain links TRBV7-3 with TRBJ1-1; a possible D gene is TRBD1 (6 bases). CDR1 is SGHTA and CDR2 is FQGTGA in the germline V gene. This CDR3 spans 14 amino acids. The V end lost 2 bases, the J end lost 4 bases, and 11 bases lay between the germline ends.

The rearrangement joins TRBV15 to TRBJ1-3; perhaps TRBD1 as D (5 bases). Between the trimmed V and J ends, which lost 0 bases and 0 bases, there was a span of 15 bases. The CDR3 sequence is 18 residues long. Per germline, CDR1 LNHNV and CDR2 YYDKDF (reference sequence). Here the CDR3 reads CATSRDRITGRSGNTIYF. The DNA for the CDR3 is TGTGCCACCAGCAGAGATAGGATTACAGGACGCTCTGGAAACACCATATATTTT.

J is TRBJ1-1 and V is TRBV3-1 (or the pseudogene TRBV3-2), with 9 bases that match TRBD1. With 4 bases clipped from V and 6 bases from J, the junction kept 6 bases outside the gene matches. Germline lookup yields CDR1 LGHDT and CDR2 YNNKEL (reference sequence). This CDR3 has 14 amino acids. The CDR3 sequence is CASSPQGQGSEAFF. CDR3 bases: TGTGCCAGCAGCCCCCAGGGACAGGGCTCTGAAGCTTTCTTT.

The V and J genes are TRBV10-1 and TRBJ2-3; D gene unclear. In germline, CDR1 is WNHNN, CDR2 SYGVQD (reference sequence). Trimming removed 2 bases from V and 4 bases from J, with 13 bases in between. CDR3 size: 15 residues. The CDR3 nucleotides are TGCGCCAGCAGTGAGACCCGACACCGACCAGATACGCAGTATTTT. Translating it yields CASSETRHRPDTQYF.

This sequence joins TRBV11-2 and TRBJ2-2, with 9 nucleotides matching TRBD1. V trimming: 5 bases; J trimming: 3 bases; junction bases outside the gene matches: 4. CDR1 SGHAT and CDR2 FQNNGV come from the germline V gene. The CDR3 sequence is 15 residues long. This CDR3 is CASSPRTGDTGELFF. CDR3 coding DNA: TGTGCCAGCAGCCCCCGGACAGGGGACACCGGGGAGCTGTTTTTT.

This rearrangement joins TRBV7-9 to TRBJ2-5; 7 bases agree with TRBD2. The CDR3 length is 14 residues. Germline values: CDR1 SEHNR, CDR2 FQNEAQ (reference sequence). J lost 5 bases, V lost 5 bases, and 8 bases had no gene match. The CDR3 loop is CASSPGLGVETQYF. The CDR3 DNA follows: TGTGCCAGCAGCCCAGGACTAGGGGTGGAGACCCAGTACTTC.

The chain carries TRBV5-1 and TRBJ1-1; D possibly corresponds to TRBD1 (5 bases). The V end lost 0 bases, the J end lost 1 base, and 7 bases lay between the germline ends. The CDR3 spans 14 residues. Germline loops: CDR1 SGHRS, CDR2 YFSETQ. Here the CDR3 DNA reads TGCGCCAGCAGCTTGGCCGACAGGAACACTGAAGCTTTCTTT. This codes for CASSLADRNTEAFF.

This chain joins TRBV7-9 and TRBJ2-2, with TRBD2 identical over 9 bases. Germline CDR1 is SEHNR and CDR2 is FQNEAQ (reference sequence). CDR3 length equals 19 residues. V lost 3 bases, J lost 3 bases, and 14 bases stayed unmatched. Written as DNA, the CDR3 is TGTGCCAGCAGCTTTCCGGGGAGTGGAGCGGGAGGCCACACCGGGGAGCTGTTTTTT. Translated: CASSFPGSGAGGHTGELFF. Complete variable domain (other parts from reference TRBV7-9 and TRBJ2-2): DTGVSQNPRHKITKRGQNVTFRCDPISEHNRLYWYRQTLGQGPEFLTYFQNEAQLEKSRLLSDRFSAERPKGSFSTLEIQRTEQGDSAMYLCASSFPGSGAGGHTGELFFGEGSRLTVL.

The chain recombines TRBV15 with TRBJ2-1; TRBD2 agrees at 7 bases. V dropped 3 bases and J dropped 5; count of bases not matched to a gene: 7. This CDR3 is built from 15 residues. The germline V gene has CDR1 LNHNV and CDR2 YYDKDF (reference sequence). The CDR3 spells CATSRTAGPDNEQFF. CDR3 DNA sequence: TGTGCCACCAGCAGGACAGCGGGACCCGACAATGAGCAGTTCTTC.

V gene TRBV30 combines with J gene TRBJ2-3; TRBD2 agrees at 13 bases. The CDR3 sequence is 17 residues long. The ends lost 5 bases at V and 6 bases at J; junction bases unmatched: 14. Germline V gene sequence: CDR1 GTSNPN, CDR2 SVGIG (reference sequence). In nucleotides, the CDR3 is TGTGCCTGGCTGCGCTCAGGGACTAGCGGGGTGGTGGATACGCAGTATTTT. Translating it yields CAWLRSGTSGVVDTQYF.

Concerning this clone itself: A read error may account for a junction end that differs from germline. The chain employs TRBV4-3 and TRBJ1-2; 10 bases align to TRBD1. From germline, CDR1 is LGHNA and CDR2 YSLEER. The CDR3 contains 18 residues. The CDR3 reads CASSKDIGTGDSNYGYTF. CDR3 nucleotide sequence: TGCGCCAGCAGCAAAGATATCGGGACAGGGGATTCTAACTATGGCTACACCTTC.

The rearrangement joins TRBV5-4 to TRBJ2-2, with TRBD1 matching 10 bases. V shed 3 bases and J 5 bases; nucleotides not matched to a gene: 7. The CDR3 runs 16 residues. Germline lookup yields CDR1 SGHNT and CDR2 YYREEE (reference sequence). CDR3 in amino acids: CASSSGQGERTGELFF. The CDR3 DNA follows: TGTGCCAGCAGCTCCGGACAGGGGGAAAGGACCGGGGAGCTGTTTTTT. Supplemented by reference TRBV5-4 and TRBJ2-2, the full variable domain reads ETGVTQSPTHLIKTRGQQVTLRCSSQSGHNTVSWYQQALGQGPQFIFQYYREEENGRGNFPPRFSGLQFPNYSSELNVNALELDDSALYLCASSSGQGERTGELFFGEGSRLTVL.

The chain combines TRBV7-2 with TRBJ2-3, with D perhaps matching TRBD2 (6 bases). Deletions cut 5 bases from V and 5 bases from J, with 17 bases between. From germline, CDR1 is SGHTA and CDR2 FQGNSA. The CDR3 is 15 amino acids. CDR3 bases: TGTGCCAGCAGCCGGTTCGGGGGAGGCGGAGATACGCAGTATTTT. Protein product: CASSRFGGGGDTQYF.

This clone was seen only a few times. This chain connects TRBV19 to TRBJ2-1, with D possibly TRBD1 on 5 matching bases. The germline V gene has CDR1 LNHDA and CDR2 SQIVND (reference sequence). Trimming took off 5 bases at V and 9 bases at J, with 23 bases between the two ends. CDR3 length: 16 residues. The CDR3 bases are TGTGCCAGTAGTTTCACACCAGGGTCACTTATGCCTGAGCAGTTCTTC. This translates into CASSFTPGSLMPEQFF.